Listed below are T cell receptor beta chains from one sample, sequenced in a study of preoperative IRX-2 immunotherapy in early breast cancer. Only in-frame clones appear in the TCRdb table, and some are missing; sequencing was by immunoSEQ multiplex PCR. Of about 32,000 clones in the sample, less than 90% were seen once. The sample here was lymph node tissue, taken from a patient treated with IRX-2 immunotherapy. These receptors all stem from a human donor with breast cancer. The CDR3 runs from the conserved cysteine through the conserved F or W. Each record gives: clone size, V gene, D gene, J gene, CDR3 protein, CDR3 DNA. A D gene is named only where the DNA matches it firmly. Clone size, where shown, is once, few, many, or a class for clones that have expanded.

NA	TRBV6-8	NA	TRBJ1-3	CASSAQGNTIYF	TGTGCCAGCAGCGCGCAGGGAAACACCATATATTTT
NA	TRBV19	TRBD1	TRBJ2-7	CATTRGRGSYEQYF	TGTGCCACTACCCGGGGCAGGGGGTCCTACGAGCAGTACTTC
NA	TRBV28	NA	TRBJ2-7	CASSSGMESQYF	TGTGCCAGCAGTTCGGGGATGGAGTCGCAGTACTTC
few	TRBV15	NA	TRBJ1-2	CATSRESHRESFYGYTF	TGTGCCACCAGCAGAGAGAGTCACAGGGAGTCTTTCTATGGCTACACCTTC
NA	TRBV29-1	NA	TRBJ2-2	CSVANPYSGNTGELFF	TGCAGCGTTGCAAACCCCTATTCGGGGAACACCGGGGAGCTGTTTTTT
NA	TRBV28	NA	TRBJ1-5	CASSLGGALSNQPQHF	TGTGCCAGCAGTTTAGGAGGGGCTCTTAGCAATCAGCCCCAGCATTTT
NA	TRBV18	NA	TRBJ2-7	CASSPSAGRLDEQYF	TGTGCCAGCTCACCATCGGCAGGGCGACTAGACGAGCAGTACTTC
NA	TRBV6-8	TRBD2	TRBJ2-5	CASSYSFLISERGDQETQYF	TGTGCCAGCAGTTACTCGTTTCTAATAAGTGAGCGGGGGGACCAAGAGACCCAGTACTTC
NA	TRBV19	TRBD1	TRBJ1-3	CASSPDRGRGTIYF	TGTGCCAGTAGTCCCGACAGGGGCAGGGGCACCATATATTTT
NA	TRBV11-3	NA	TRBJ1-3	CASSPPGAGNTIYF	TGTGCCAGCAGCCCTCCGGGGGCGGGAAACACCATATATTTT
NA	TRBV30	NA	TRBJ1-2	CAWSTAPRWGYTF	TGTGCCTGGAGTACAGCTCCCCGGTGGGGCTACACCTTC
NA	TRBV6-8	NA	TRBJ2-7	CASSYSDDSYEQYF	TGTGCCAGCAGTTACAGCGACGACAGCTACGAGCAGTACTTC
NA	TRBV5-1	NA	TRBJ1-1	CASSLSGRFTEAFF	TGCGCCAGCAGTTTAAGTGGGCGGTTCACTGAAGCTTTCTTT
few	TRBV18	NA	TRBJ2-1	CASSRSGYNEQFF	TGTGCCAGCTCACGTTCAGGCTACAATGAGCAGTTCTTC
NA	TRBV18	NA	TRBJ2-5	CASSPSGRETQYF	TGTGCCAGCTCACCATCCGGGCGGGAGACCCAGTACTTC
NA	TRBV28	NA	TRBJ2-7	CASSSLGEGLSYEQYF	TGTGCCAGTAGTTCTTTGGGGGAAGGACTTTCCTACGAGCAGTACTTC
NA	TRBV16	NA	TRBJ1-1	CASSSRMNTEAFF	TGTGCCAGCAGTTCTAGGATGAACACTGAAGCTTTCTTT
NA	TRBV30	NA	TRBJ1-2	CAWSARDYGYTF	TGTGCCTGGAGTGCAAGGGACTATGGCTACACCTTC
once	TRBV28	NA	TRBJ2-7	CASSFEDSEQYF	TGTGCCAGCAGTTTTGAGGACAGCGAGCAGTACTTC
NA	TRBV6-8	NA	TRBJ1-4	CAIGPSLADEKLFF	TGTGCCATCGGACCTTCGTTAGCCGACGAAAAACTGTTTTTT
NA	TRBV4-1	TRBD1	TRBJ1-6	CASSQETGGLDSPLHF	TGCGCCAGCAGCCAAGAGACAGGGGGCTTGGATTCACCCCTCCACTTT
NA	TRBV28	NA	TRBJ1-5	CASSFGQAGYNQPQHF	TGTGCCAGCAGTTTCGGCCAGGCAGGGTATAATCAGCCCCAGCATTTT